This is a list of T cell receptor beta chains from one sample in a study of neurological immune-mediated disorders. MiXCR was run by TCRdb on the 5' RACE reads, yielding one entry per CDR3 protein. The sample holds some 70,000 distinct CDR3 sequences, 3% to 3.5% seen once. The source material was PBMCs. All receptors derive from a man aged 40-50 years with multiple sclerosis. Both conserved end residues are part of each CDR3. The D gene is left open where the match is weak. Size tells how often a clone was seen (once, few, many) or the class of an expanded clone, and some rows leave it out.

v_gene: TRBV12-3/TRBV12-4
j_gene: TRBJ2-5
d_gene: NA
abundance: many
CDR3aa: CASSFLVGGAETQYF
CDR3nt: TGTGCCAGCAGTTTCCTCGTGGGGGGCGCGGAGACCCAGTACTTC

v_gene: TRBV12-3/TRBV12-4
j_gene: TRBJ1-5
d_gene: TRBD1
abundance: many
CDR3aa: CASSWGQGNQPQHF
CDR3nt: TGTGCCAGCAGTTGGGGACAGGGCAATCAGCCCCAGCATTTT

v_gene: TRBV10-3
j_gene: TRBJ1-1
d_gene: TRBD1
abundance: many
CDR3aa: CAISDRQGMNTEAFF
CDR3nt: TGTGCCATCAGTGACAGACAGGGCATGAACACTGAAGCTTTCTTT

v_gene: TRBV7-9
j_gene: TRBJ1-2
d_gene: TRBD1
abundance: many
CDR3aa: CASSWDRGDYGYTF
CDR3nt: TGTGCCAGCAGCTGGGACAGGGGCGACTATGGCTACACCTTC

v_gene: TRBV18
j_gene: TRBJ1-3
d_gene: NA
abundance: NA
CDR3aa: CASSPPVGRSGNTIYF
CDR3nt: TGTGCCAGCTCACCACCTGTCGGACGCTCTGGAAACACCATATATTTT

v_gene: TRBV6-5
j_gene: TRBJ1-2
d_gene: NA
abundance: many
CDR3aa: CASSYGDAGPNYGYTF
CDR3nt: TGTGCCAGCAGTTACGGAGATGCGGGTCCTAACTATGGCTACACCTTC

v_gene: TRBV5-1
j_gene: TRBJ2-1
d_gene: NA
abundance: many
CDR3aa: CASSSGTQPYNEQFF
CDR3nt: TGCGCCAGCAGCTCCGGGACTCAACCTTACAATGAGCAGTTCTTC

v_gene: TRBV20-1
j_gene: TRBJ1-5
d_gene: TRBD1
abundance: many
CDR3aa: CSARDPQGDHQPQHF
CDR3nt: TGCAGTGCTAGAGACCCCCAGGGGGATCATCAGCCCCAGCATTTT

v_gene: TRBV5-6
j_gene: TRBJ2-5
d_gene: NA
abundance: many
CDR3aa: CASSSKREETQYF
CDR3nt: TGTGCCAGCAGCTCAAAAAGGGAAGAGACCCAGTACTTC

v_gene: TRBV5-1
j_gene: TRBJ1-2
d_gene: TRBD1
abundance: many
CDR3aa: CASSLVPRDRGRGYTF
CDR3nt: TGCGCCAGCAGCTTGGTACCCCGGGACAGGGGGCGCGGCTACACCTTC

v_gene: TRBV20-1
j_gene: TRBJ2-7
d_gene: TRBD2
abundance: many
CDR3aa: CSASVGLAGGAYEQYF
CDR3nt: TGCAGTGCTAGTGTGGGACTAGCGGGGGGGGCCTACGAGCAGTACTTC

v_gene: TRBV5-6
j_gene: TRBJ1-2
d_gene: NA
abundance: few
CDR3aa: CASRDPLGDGYTF
CDR3nt: TGTGCCAGCAGAGATCCCTTGGGGGACGGCTACACCTTC

v_gene: TRBV6-4
j_gene: TRBJ2-1
d_gene: TRBD2
abundance: few
CDR3aa: CASSLSGTAYNEQFF
CDR3nt: TGTGCCAGCAGTCTTAGCGGGACCGCCTACAATGAGCAGTTCTTC

v_gene: TRBV20-1
j_gene: TRBJ1-6
d_gene: NA
abundance: many
CDR3aa: CSASDLDGFSPLHF
CDR3nt: TGCAGTGCCTCGGACCTGGACGGGTTCTCACCCCTCCACTTT

v_gene: TRBV5-1
j_gene: TRBJ2-3
d_gene: TRBD1
abundance: NA
CDR3aa: CASSWDRGGTDTQYF
CDR3nt: TGCGCCAGCAGCTGGGACAGGGGAGGCACAGATACGCAGTATTTT

v_gene: TRBV6-8
j_gene: TRBJ2-1
d_gene: NA
abundance: many
CDR3aa: CASSWYGLDNEQFF
CDR3nt: TGTGCCAGCAGTTGGTATGGGCTAGACAATGAGCAGTTCTTC

v_gene: TRBV3-1
j_gene: TRBJ1-2
d_gene: NA
abundance: NA
CDR3aa: CDSSKEANGYTF
CDR3nt: TGTGACAGCAGCAAAGAAGCTAACGGCTACACCTTC

v_gene: TRBV20-1
j_gene: TRBJ2-5
d_gene: NA
abundance: many
CDR3aa: CSATPGGFDETQYF
CDR3nt: TGCAGTGCTACCCCGGGGGGCTTCGACGAGACCCAGTACTTC

v_gene: TRBV3-1
j_gene: TRBJ1-3
d_gene: NA
abundance: NA
CDR3aa: CASSQEEIEFPGNTIYF
CDR3nt: TGTGCCAGCAGCCAAGAGGAGATAGAGTTTCCTGGAAACACCATATATTTT

v_gene: TRBV6-5
j_gene: TRBJ1-1
d_gene: NA
abundance: many
CDR3aa: CASTSRADPRGTEAFF
CDR3nt: TGTGCCAGCACTAGTCGGGCAGACCCGCGGGGCACTGAAGCTTTCTTT

v_gene: TRBV27
j_gene: TRBJ1-1
d_gene: NA
abundance: many
CDR3aa: CASMQGYLNTEAFF
CDR3nt: TGTGCCAGCATGCAGGGATACTTGAACACTGAAGCTTTCTTT

v_gene: TRBV5-1
j_gene: TRBJ2-2
d_gene: NA
abundance: many
CDR3aa: CASSLGDQTGELFF
CDR3nt: TGCGCCAGCAGCTTGGGAGACCAAACCGGGGAGCTGTTTTTT

v_gene: TRBV5-6
j_gene: TRBJ1-2
d_gene: TRBD1
abundance: many
CDR3aa: CASSFTGALSGYTF
CDR3nt: TGTGCCAGCAGCTTCACAGGGGCGCTAAGTGGCTACACCTTC

v_gene: TRBV5-1
j_gene: TRBJ1-6
d_gene: NA
abundance: NA
CDR3aa: CASSLESTANLNF
CDR3nt: TGCGCCAGCAGCTTGGAATCGACAGCAAACCTCAACTTT

v_gene: TRBV5-1
j_gene: TRBJ2-7
d_gene: NA
abundance: many
CDR3aa: CASSPEGEFHEQYF
CDR3nt: TGCGCCAGCAGCCCTGAGGGGGAGTTCCACGAGCAGTACTTC

v_gene: TRBV24-1
j_gene: TRBJ2-7
d_gene: NA
abundance: many
CDR3aa: CATKRGAGEQYF
CDR3nt: TGTGCCACCAAACGGGGGGCGGGCGAGCAGTACTTC

v_gene: TRBV6-5
j_gene: TRBJ2-2
d_gene: NA
abundance: many
CDR3aa: CASSFWRSGTGELFF
CDR3nt: TGTGCCAGCAGTTTTTGGAGGAGTGGGACCGGGGAGCTGTTTTTT

v_gene: TRBV3-1
j_gene: TRBJ1-1
d_gene: TRBD1
abundance: few
CDR3aa: CASSQRLRDVGDRNTEAFF
CDR3nt: TGTGCCAGCAGCCAACGGCTACGGGACGTCGGGGACAGGAACACTGAAGCTTTCTTT

v_gene: TRBV14
j_gene: TRBJ2-7
d_gene: NA
abundance: few
CDR3aa: CASSQGSLSYEQYF
CDR3nt: TGTGCCAGCAGCCAAGGATCCCTCTCCTACGAGCAGTACTTC

v_gene: TRBV20-1
j_gene: TRBJ1-3
d_gene: NA
abundance: many
CDR3aa: CSASPGSSGNTIYF
CDR3nt: TGCAGTGCTAGCCCCGGGTCCTCTGGAAACACCATATATTTT

v_gene: TRBV6-6
j_gene: TRBJ2-5
d_gene: TRBD2
abundance: many
CDR3aa: CASTGAGETQYF
CDR3nt: TGTGCCAGCACAGGAGCGGGGGAGACCCAGTACTTC

v_gene: TRBV7-9
j_gene: TRBJ1-1
d_gene: NA
abundance: many
CDR3aa: CASSLVGGEWNTEAFF
CDR3nt: TGTGCCAGCAGCTTAGTAGGGGGGGAGTGGAACACTGAAGCTTTCTTT

v_gene: TRBV12-3/TRBV12-4
j_gene: TRBJ1-2
d_gene: NA
abundance: NA
CDR3aa: CASSPGSLGYGYTF
CDR3nt: TGTGCCAGCAGTCCAGGATCACTCGGGTACGGCTACACCTTC

v_gene: TRBV20-1
j_gene: TRBJ1-1
d_gene: NA
abundance: many
CDR3aa: CSARVEGRGTEAFF
CDR3nt: TGCAGTGCTAGAGTAGAGGGCCGGGGAACTGAAGCTTTCTTT

v_gene: TRBV5-1
j_gene: TRBJ2-1
d_gene: NA
abundance: many
CDR3aa: CASSFRQASANEQFF
CDR3nt: TGCGCCAGCAGCTTTCGCCAGGCAAGCGCCAATGAGCAGTTCTTC

v_gene: TRBV29-1
j_gene: TRBJ1-2
d_gene: NA
abundance: many
CDR3aa: CSVPSGGWSYGYTF
CDR3nt: TGCAGCGTCCCCAGTGGGGGCTGGAGCTATGGCTACACCTTC

v_gene: TRBV7-8
j_gene: TRBJ1-4
d_gene: TRBD1
abundance: many
CDR3aa: CASSFLTGNEKLFF
CDR3nt: TGTGCCAGCAGCTTCCTGACAGGGAATGAAAAACTGTTTTTT

v_gene: TRBV20-1
j_gene: TRBJ1-2
d_gene: TRBD1
abundance: many
CDR3aa: CSAAQGASDGYTF
CDR3nt: TGCAGTGCCGCACAGGGGGCTTCGGATGGCTACACCTTC

v_gene: TRBV7-8
j_gene: TRBJ1-5
d_gene: NA
abundance: many
CDR3aa: CASSLALQPQHF
CDR3nt: TGTGCCAGCAGCCTGGCACTCCAGCCCCAGCATTTT

v_gene: TRBV12-3/TRBV12-4
j_gene: TRBJ2-5
d_gene: TRBD2
abundance: many
CDR3aa: CASSLGERGGRETQYF
CDR3nt: TGTGCCAGCAGTTTAGGGGAACGGGGGGGAAGAGAGACCCAGTACTTC

v_gene: TRBV11-2
j_gene: TRBJ2-1
d_gene: NA
abundance: many
CDR3aa: CASSLVGSGNEQFF
CDR3nt: TGTGCCAGCAGCTTAGTCGGTTCGGGAAATGAGCAGTTCTTC

v_gene: TRBV7-8
j_gene: TRBJ1-3
d_gene: NA
abundance: many
CDR3aa: CASSLGQPSSGNTIYF
CDR3nt: TGTGCCAGCAGCTTAGGACAGCCGAGCTCTGGAAACACCATATATTTT

v_gene: TRBV15
j_gene: TRBJ1-4
d_gene: NA
abundance: NA
CDR3aa: CANSVIRNEKLFF
CDR3nt: TGTGCCAACAGCGTAATCCGAAATGAAAAACTGTTTTTT

v_gene: TRBV10-3
j_gene: TRBJ2-5
d_gene: NA
abundance: many
CDR3aa: CAISESLGVQETQYF
CDR3nt: TGTGCCATCAGTGAGTCCCTGGGGGTCCAAGAGACCCAGTACTTC

v_gene: TRBV5-1
j_gene: TRBJ2-7
d_gene: TRBD2
abundance: many
CDR3aa: CASSLKREGSYEQYF
CDR3nt: TGCGCCAGCAGCTTGAAGCGGGAAGGAAGCTACGAGCAGTACTTC

v_gene: TRBV27
j_gene: TRBJ2-1
d_gene: TRBD1
abundance: many
CDR3aa: CASSPRTGLGEQFF
CDR3nt: TGTGCCAGCAGTCCAAGGACAGGGCTCGGTGAGCAGTTCTTC

v_gene: TRBV5-1
j_gene: TRBJ2-3
d_gene: TRBD2
abundance: many
CDR3aa: CASSLAAGGFTDTQYF
CDR3nt: TGCGCCAGCAGCTTGGCCGCGGGGGGATTCACAGATACGCAGTATTTT

v_gene: TRBV15
j_gene: TRBJ2-3
d_gene: TRBD1
abundance: many
CDR3aa: CATSRDREADTQYF
CDR3nt: TGTGCCACCAGCAGGGACAGGGAGGCAGATACGCAGTATTTT

v_gene: TRBV15
j_gene: TRBJ2-3
d_gene: NA
abundance: many
CDR3aa: CATSRSTDTQYF
CDR3nt: TGTGCCACCAGCAGAAGCACAGATACGCAGTATTTT

v_gene: TRBV7-3
j_gene: TRBJ2-5
d_gene: NA
abundance: many
CDR3aa: CASSLYPRPGLSEQETQYF
CDR3nt: TGTGCCAGCAGCCTTTACCCTCGACCGGGACTCTCGGAACAAGAGACCCAGTACTTC